The 18 T cell receptor beta chains listed next were all sequenced from one sample in a study of T cell responses to AZD1222 COVID-19 vaccine (dated by TCRdb to about 2021). The time point label for this specimen denotes: baseline before first vaccination. Receptor amplification or capture employed the immunoSEQ multiplex PCR assay. TCRdb's version of the immuneACCESS table is confined to in-frame rearrangements and falls short of the full clone set. An unresolved V gene accounts for under half of the shortfall where checked; the remainder is of unknown origin. The sample table contains about 67,000 clones; only one count was recorded for around 84% of them. Approximately 22% of the sample rests with the top ten. The input for sequencing was peripheral blood, taken on day 0 of AZD1222 vaccination. These receptor sequences come from an adult in good health.

The chain uses TRBV7-9 and TRBJ1-1; a weak D match, TRBD1 (6 bases). Trimming cost V 1 base and J 6 bases, with 15 bases left between them. Germline V CDR1 and CDR2: SEHNR, FQNEAQ (reference sequence). The CDR3 totals 15 residues. The CDR3 DNA reads TGTGCCAGCAGCTTAGGATTCGGGGGCCACGCTGAAGCTTTCTTT. Translation gives CASSLGFGGHAEAFF.

This rearrangement joins TRBV5-1 to TRBJ2-2; 8 nucleotides align to TRBD1. After removal of 3 bases from V and 1 base from J, the junction contained 5 bases not matched to a gene. The CDR3 is made up of 16 amino acids. CDR1 is SGHRS and CDR2 is YFSETQ in the germline V gene. The chain's CDR3 is CASSSSGGGNTGELFF. CDR3 DNA: TGCGCCAGCAGCTCATCAGGGGGCGGGAACACCGGGGAGCTGTTTTTT.

The chain joins TRBV5-1 to TRBJ2-1, with 7 positions matching TRBD2. Trimming took 0 bases from V and 8 from J; bases not matched to a gene: 5. CDR3 length: 14 amino acids. Germline lookup yields CDR1 SGHRS and CDR2 YFSETQ. The CDR3 protein is CASSLELAKDEQFF. CDR3 bases: TGCGCCAGCAGCTTGGAACTAGCGAAGGATGAGCAGTTCTTC.

This chain uses TRBV4-2 with TRBJ2-7; no firm D call. This CDR3 is built from 14 residues. V lost 4 bases and J 0 bases, leaving 10 bases between the germline ends. Germline loops: CDR1 LGHNA, CDR2 YNFKEQ. The CDR3 reads CASSPWVDSYEQYF. CDR3 sequence (DNA): TGTGCCAGCAGCCCCTGGGTGGACTCCTACGAGCAGTACTTC.

The chain uses TRBV28 and TRBJ1-2; D is ambiguous. The CDR3 spans 12 residues. V shed 3 bases and J shed 7 bases, with 9 bases lying between them. Germline CDR1 is MDHEN and CDR2 is SYDVKM. DNA for the CDR3: TGTGCCAGCAGTTTTCGGGGAGGTGGCTACACCTTC. Protein product: CASSFRGGGYTF.

The V and J genes are TRBV4-3 and TRBJ2-7; TRBD1 is a possible D gene (5 bases). The CDR3 contains 13 residues. The germline V gene has CDR1 LGHNA and CDR2 YSLEER. V shed 1 base and J shed 5 bases, with 9 bases lying between them. As DNA, the CDR3 is TGCGCCAGCAGCCAAGGGACATGGAACGAGCAGTACTTC. Amino acid sequence: CASSQGTWNEQYF.

This sequence joins TRBV7-3 and TRBJ2-1; 7 bases fit TRBD2. From germline, CDR1 is SGHTA and CDR2 FQGTGA. V lost 5 bases and J lost 0; bases outside the gene matches: 10. The CDR3 spans 17 residues. The CDR3 nucleotides are TGTGCCAGCAGCCCAACACGCGGGAGTGACTCCTACAATGAGCAGTTCTTC. This sequence encodes CASSPTRGSDSYNEQFF.

The chain carries TRBV19 and TRBJ1-5; a possible D gene is TRBD1 (5 bases). The CDR3 is made up of 14 amino acids. Trimming took off 3 bases at V and 7 bases at J, with 13 bases between the two ends. Germline CDR1 is LNHDA and CDR2 is SQIVND (reference sequence). The CDR3 sequence: CASSIKQGGQPQHF. CDR3 nucleotides: TGTGCCAGTAGTATCAAGCAGGGTGGGCAGCCCCAGCATTTT.

The rearrangement links TRBV5-1 to TRBJ2-7, with a tentative D call TRBD1 (6 bases). The CDR3 contains 14 residues. Trimming removed 4 bases from V and 4 bases from J, with 15 bases in between. Germline V lookup: CDR1 SGHRS, CDR2 YFSETQ. CDR3 residues: CASSPGVKWYEQYF. The CDR3, as DNA: TGCGCCAGCAGCCCAGGGGTGAAATGGTACGAGCAGTACTTC.

The chain is built from TRBV29-1 and TRBJ2-3, with 7 positions matching TRBD2. The length of the CDR3 is 13 residues. CDR1 SQVTM and CDR2 ANQGSEA come from the germline V gene. V was clipped by 2 bases and J by 1 base; unmatched bases: 0. The CDR3 nucleotides are TGCAGCGTTGAACGGGAGGGCACAGATACGCAGTATTTT. Protein: CSVEREGTDTQYF.

The chain joins TRBV5-1 to TRBJ2-2, with D unresolved. This CDR3 spans 13 amino acids. Trimming took off 7 bases at V and 0 bases at J, with 7 bases between the two ends. Germline-derived CDR1 and CDR2 are SGHRS and YFSETQ. The CDR3 DNA reads as TGCGCCAGCCTGGCAGCGAACACCGGGGAGCTGTTTTTT. Translation gives CASLAANTGELFF.

V and J are TRBV27 and TRBJ1-5; maybe TRBD1 (5 bases). This CDR3 region has 15 residues. V dropped 6 bases and J dropped 7 bases, with 19 bases sitting between them. CDR1 MNHEY and CDR2 SMNVEV come from the germline V gene (reference sequence). The CDR3 sequence: CASRLVSAPGQPQHF. CDR3 in DNA: TGTGCCAGCAGGCTTGTCTCCGCTCCAGGGCAGCCCCAGCATTTT.

V gene TRBV5-6 combines with J gene TRBJ2-7; tentative D call: TRBD1 (6 bases). Germline lookup yields CDR1 SGHDT and CDR2 YYEEEE. V lost 3 bases and J 4 bases, leaving 17 bases between the germline ends. This CDR3 comprises 15 residues. The CDR3 nucleotides read TGTGCCAGCAGCTACCTAGGGAAGGGGGAGTACGAGCAGTACTTC. Translated, it gives CASSYLGKGEYEQYF.

Here the CDR3 reads CATSREDKLTGELFF. As DNA, the CDR3 is TGTGCCACCAGCCGCGAGGACAAGCTCACCGGGGAGCTGTTTTTT. The chain carries TRBV15 and TRBJ2-2, with TRBD1 as a possible D gene (5 bases). The CDR3 extends over 15 amino acids. From germline, CDR1 is LNHNV and CDR2 YYDKDF (reference sequence). The germline V and J ends were trimmed by 5 bases and 4 bases, with 14 bases remaining between them.

The chain combines TRBV7-9 with TRBJ2-3, with 12 bases fitting TRBD2. CDR1 is SEHNR, CDR2 FQNEAQ, per germline (reference sequence). V shed 2 bases and J 4 bases; nucleotides not matched to a gene: 4. The CDR3 totals 16 residues. Written as DNA, the CDR3 is TGTGCCAGCAGCTTACGCCCTAGCGGGGGGGCAGATACGCAGTATTTT. This gives the protein CASSLRPSGGADTQYF.

This clone was counted once. The chain has TRBV7-2 and TRBJ1-5, with 7 bases identical to TRBD1. Germline V lookup: CDR1 SGHTA, CDR2 FQGNSA. V lost 1 base to trimming and J lost 2 bases; unmatched junction nucleotides: 5. The CDR3 extends over 16 amino acids. Written as DNA, the CDR3 is TGTGCCAGCAGCTTAGGACAGGGAGGTGGCAATCAGCCCCAGCATTTT. Translated, it gives CASSLGQGGGNQPQHF.

The chain recombines TRBV27 with TRBJ1-4, with D perhaps TRBD1 (5 bases). V shed 0 bases and J shed 4 bases, with 12 bases lying between them. In germline, CDR1 is MNHEY, CDR2 SMNVEV (reference sequence). The CDR3 runs to 16 residues. Written as DNA, the CDR3 is TGTGCCAGCAGTTTATCGTCCCCAGGGAGTAATGAAAAACTGTTTTTT. Amino acid sequence: CASSLSSPGSNEKLFF.

V is TRBV3-1 (or the pseudogene TRBV3-2) and J is TRBJ1-1; 9 bases line up with TRBD1. Losses at the gene ends were 4 bases for V and 6 bases for J; bases not matched to a gene: 6. Germline lookup yields CDR1 LGHDT and CDR2 YNNKEL (reference sequence). This CDR3 region has 14 residues. In DNA, the CDR3 is TGTGCCAGCAGCCTAACCGGGACAGGGTCTGAAGCTTTCTTT. It specifies CASSLTGTGSEAFF.